This T cell receptor (beta chain) originates from a study of response to subunit inactivated influenza vaccine. Study-level findings and limits: The authors proposed limited new T cell recruitment per seasonal influenza vaccination.

TCRdb re-derived calls from the RT-PCR reads in MiXCR, one entry per CDR3 protein. Of roughly 500,000 distinct CDR3 sequences listed, about 25% are singletons. A remark on this clonotype: Its antigen is unknown.

The germline CDR1 and CDR2 sequences are SGHRS and YFSETQ. This CDR3 has 17 residues. The J segment lost 4 bases and the V segment lost 2 bases, leaving 9 bases of the junction unmatched. The starting material was CD4+ T cells sorted from PBMCs, obtained around 5 days after vaccination. The V and J genes are TRBV5-1 and TRBJ2-6; TRBD1 aligns across 7 bases. The source is a man aged 50 to 59 who received an inactivated influenza vaccine. The CDR3 coding sequence is TGCGCCAGCAGCTTACAGGGGACCCCTGGGGGGGCCAACGTCCTGACTTTC. Translating gives CASSLQGTPGGANVLTF.